The 22 T cell receptor beta chains listed next were all sequenced from one sample in a study of T cells in Graves' hyperthyroidism and ophthalmopathy. Amplification of TCR beta CDR3 regions was performed using RNA transcripts as template. When the TCR CDR3 underwent first-round RT-PCR, the HTBI primer set was used. MiXCR, run by TCRdb on the multiplex PCR reads, gives a single entry per CDR3 protein. In the table there are a few hundred thousand distinct CDR3 sequences, 46% of which are singletons. The source material was peripheral blood or thyroid tissue (not recorded which). These receptors all stem from an adult woman with Graves' disease, either hyperthyroidism or ophthalmopathy (not recorded which).

Note on this clonotype: One junction end disagrees with the germline gene, perhaps due to a read error. The genes are TRBV15 and TRBJ1-3, with a possible D match to TRBD1 (5 bases). CDR1 is LNHNV and CDR2 is YYDKDF in the germline V gene (reference sequence). The CDR3 consists of 15 residues. The CDR3 sequence: CATSRSGTSGNTMYF. The DNA for the CDR3 is TGTGCCACCAGCAGATCAGGGACTTCTGGAAACACCATGTATTTT. Variable domain in full (rest from reference TRBV15 and TRBJ1-3): DAMVIQNPRYQVTQFGKPVTLSCSQTLNHNVMYWYQQKSSQAPKLLFHYYDKDFNNEADTPDNFQSRRPNTSFCFLDIRSPGLGDTAMYLCATSRSGTSGNTMYFGEGSWLTVV.

This chain connects TRBV10-3 to TRBJ2-5; a possible D gene is TRBD2 (6 bases). V was shortened by 3 bases and J by 2 bases, with 10 bases between the two germline ends. The CDR3 totals 14 residues. Per germline, CDR1 ENHRY and CDR2 SYGVKD. CDR3 loop: CAISDWAGQETQYF. The DNA of the CDR3 is TGTGCCATCAGTGATTGGGCGGGGCAAGAGACCCAGTACTTC.

The gene calls are TRBV7-6 and TRBJ1-1; maybe TRBD1 (5 bases). CDR3 length: 14 amino acids. Trimming cost V 0 bases and J 4 bases, with 9 bases left between them. Germline V gene lookup returns CDR1 SGHVS and CDR2 FNYEAQ. The CDR3 bases are TGTGCCAGCAGCTTAGCCGGGGCGAGCACTGAAGCTTTCTTT. Translated, it gives CASSLAGASTEAFF.

This sequence joins TRBV2 and TRBJ1-5, with D uncertain. Germline CDR1 SNHLY, CDR2 FYNNEI. Trimming left V 6 bases short and J 4 bases short, with 16 bases between. This CDR3 spans 15 amino acids. CDR3 loop: CASRQSGRTNQPQHF. The CDR3 region has the DNA TGTGCCAGCAGGCAAAGCGGACGTACAAATCAGCCCCAGCATTTT. The full variable domain, rest sourced from reference TRBV2 and TRBJ1-5, is EPEVTQTPSHQVTQMGQEVILRCVPISNHLYFYWYRQILGQKVEFLVSFYNNEISEKSEIFDDQFSVERPDGSNFTLKIRSTKLEDSAMYFCASRQSGRTNQPQHFGDGTRLSIL.

Only one count was recorded for this clonotype. The genes are TRBV15 and TRBJ1-2; D is uncertain. The CDR3 consists of 16 residues. Germline V gene data show CDR1 as LNHNV and CDR2 as YYDKDF (reference sequence). V was shortened by 1 base and J by 1 base, with 13 bases between the two germline ends. CDR3 amino acids: CATSRAPAAINYGYTF. The CDR3 nucleotides are TGTGCCACCAGCAGAGCCCCTGCGGCAATTAACTATGGCTACACCTTC.

Many counts were recorded for this clonotype. The chain joins TRBV5-1 to TRBJ2-6; D is ambiguous. CDR1 is SGHRS, CDR2 YFSETQ, per germline. The CDR3 runs to 14 residues. V was trimmed by 1 base and J by 2 bases, leaving 4 bases between them. The CDR3 spells CASSLTAGANVLTF. Written as DNA, the CDR3 is TGCGCCAGCAGCTTGACTGCTGGGGCCAACGTCCTGACTTTC.

The chain combines TRBV19 with TRBJ1-2; 8 bases match TRBD1. V dropped 8 bases and J dropped 5; count of bases not matched to a gene: 4. Germline CDR1 LNHDA, CDR2 SQIVND (reference sequence). The CDR3 contains 12 residues. CDR3 protein: CASGQGRYGYTF. CDR3 nucleotides: TGTGCCAGTGGACAGGGTCGATATGGCTACACCTTC. Full variable domain (outside the CDR3, taken from reference TRBV19 and TRBJ1-2): DGGITQSPKYLFRKEGQNVTLSCEQNLNHDAMYWYRQDPGQGLRLIYYSQIVNDFQKGDIAEGYSVSREKKESFPLTVTSAQKNPTAFYLCASGQGRYGYTFGSGTRLTVV.

This clonotype appeared many times. CDR3 DNA: TGTGCCAGCAGCAACACCCCAGGGGGGAATCAGCCCCAGCATTTT. Translating gives CASSNTPGGNQPQHF. The chain uses TRBV12-3 or TRBV12-4 and TRBJ1-5; the match to TRBD1 covers 7 bases. The trim removed 6 bases at V and 4 bases at J, leaving 9 bases unmatched. The CDR3 extends over 15 amino acids.

The V and J genes are TRBV24-1 and TRBJ2-5; TRBD2 agrees at 7 bases. Germline trimming cut 6 bases from V and 7 bases from J; bases unmatched to any gene: 7. CDR1 and CDR2 from the germline V gene are KGHDR and SFDVKD. This CDR3 is built from 13 residues. Here the CDR3 reads CATSLAGDVTQYF. DNA of the CDR3: TGTGCCACCAGTCTCGCGGGGGACGTGACCCAGTACTTC.

This clonotype was counted ten times or more. This sequence joins TRBV6-1 and TRBJ1-3; D is ambiguous. Trimming took 7 bases from V and 4 from J, leaving 14 bases between them. This CDR3 comprises 14 residues. Germline assignment: CDR1 MNHNS and CDR2 SASEGT. The CDR3 nucleotides are TGTGCCAGCAAGATGGCAGCCCTGGGAAACACCATATATTTT. Its protein is CASKMAALGNTIYF.

Many counts were recorded for this clonotype. This chain uses TRBV7-3 with TRBJ2-2; perhaps TRBD1 as D (7 bases). Germline assignment: CDR1 SGHTA and CDR2 FQGTGA. Trimming cost V 2 bases and J 3 bases, with 16 bases left between them. CDR3 size: 17 residues. The CDR3 coding sequence is TGTGCCAGCAGCTTAGCCGCGGAGGGGGCCTACACCGGGGAGCTGTTTTTT. Protein sequence: CASSLAAEGAYTGELFF.

This clonotype was observed many times. The chain couples TRBV19 to TRBJ1-1; D is possibly TRBD1 (5 bases). The germline CDR1 and CDR2 sequences are LNHDA and SQIVND (reference sequence). Trimming removed 6 bases from V and 1 base from J, with 24 bases in between. This CDR3 has 18 residues. The CDR3 here is CASRRLGRASHENTEAFF. For the CDR3, the DNA is TGTGCCAGTAGGAGGTTGGGCAGGGCGTCGCACGAGAACACTGAAGCTTTCTTT.

As to this clonotype: Being one base from a much bigger clone, this may be a read error. V usage is TRBV4-1 and J usage is TRBJ1-1, with 8 nucleotides matching TRBD1. This CDR3 has 14 amino acids. The germline V gene has CDR1 MGHRA and CDR2 YSYEKL. The CDR3 DNA reads TGCGCCAGCGGCCATCTGGACAGGGCCACTGAAGCTTTCTTT. As protein: CASGHLDRATEAFF.

This clonotype was seen repeatedly, ten times or more. The V and J genes are TRBV11-2 and TRBJ2-5, with TRBD2 identical over 7 bases. Germline V gives CDR1 SGHAT, CDR2 FQNNGV. J was trimmed by 5 bases and V by 5 bases; bases with no gene match: 11. CDR3 length equals 15 residues. Here the CDR3 reads CASSLNGLEDETQYF. The CDR3 nucleotides are TGTGCCAGCAGCCTAAACGGACTAGAAGACGAGACCCAGTACTTC.

The chain uses TRBV29-1 and TRBJ1-3; D is uncertain. This CDR3 spans 14 amino acids. Germline-derived CDR1 and CDR2 are SQVTM and ANQGSEA. With 0 bases removed from V and 2 bases from J, the gap between germline ends came to 8 bases. CDR3 amino acids: CSVEDPSAGNTIYF. In DNA, the CDR3 is TGCAGCGTTGAAGATCCGTCTGCTGGAAACACCATATATTTT.

This clonotype was recorded many times. This chain links TRBV15 with TRBJ1-5; D not resolved. This CDR3 is 15 amino acids long. Deletions cut 4 bases from V and 1 base from J, with 11 bases between. Germline CDR1 is LNHNV and CDR2 is YYDKDF (reference sequence). CDR3 nucleotide sequence: TGTGCCACCAGCATCCTGAGAGGAAGCAATCAGCCCCAGCATTTT. Protein: CATSILRGSNQPQHF.

This clonotype was counted at least ten times. The chain uses TRBV5-4 and TRBJ1-2; 10 bases match TRBD1. The CDR3 has 15 amino acids. V was pared by 4 bases and J by 4 bases, with 7 bases of the junction left unmatched. Germline values: CDR1 SGHNT, CDR2 YYREEE (reference sequence). DNA of the CDR3: TGTGCCAGCAGCGTAGGACAGGGGGTTTTCTATGGCTACACCTTC. Its translation: CASSVGQGVFYGYTF.

Worth noting for this clonotype: This could be a read error, since a much larger clone is one nucleotide away. Lacking the conserved final phenylalanine or tryptophan, this CDR3 likely reflects a read error. The chain uses TRBV3-1 and TRBJ2-5; D might be TRBD2 (5 bases). V was clipped by 6 bases and J by 9 bases, with 14 bases between them. The CDR3 sequence is 12 residues long. Germline V CDR1 and CDR2: LGHDT, YNNKEL (reference sequence). In DNA, the CDR3 is TGTGCCAGCAGGCGGACTGTCGGACCCCAGTACCTC. Protein product: CASRRTVGPQYL.

The chain carries TRBV30 and TRBJ2-2; D not resolved. There are 11 residues in the CDR3. V gave up 0 bases and J gave up 6 bases, with 2 bases separating them. CDR1 GTSNPN and CDR2 SVGIG come from the germline V gene (reference sequence). CDR3 in DNA: TGTGCCTGGAGTGTGTCCGGGGAGCTGTTTTTT. Its translation is CAWSVSGELFF.

This rearrangement joins TRBV5-1 to TRBJ1-2; D gene uncertain. The CDR3 is 14 residues long. Germline V gene lookup returns CDR1 SGHRS and CDR2 YFSETQ. The V gene lost 5 bases and the J gene lost 2 bases, with 13 bases spanning the gap. The CDR3 DNA is TGCGCCAGCAGTTCCGACGGCAACAACTATGGCTACACCTTC. This gives the protein CASSSDGNNYGYTF.

This clonotype was observed at least ten times. The rearrangement joins TRBV5-1 to TRBJ1-1; maybe TRBD1 (5 bases). Germline V gene data show CDR1 as SGHRS and CDR2 as YFSETQ. The CDR3 sequence is 14 residues long. Trimming cost V 0 bases and J 4 bases, with 10 bases left between them. In DNA, the CDR3 is TGCGCCAGCAGCTTGGTAGCAGGGAGCACTGAAGCTTTCTTT. Protein sequence: CASSLVAGSTEAFF.

Ten or more counts support this clonotype. J is TRBJ1-5 and V is TRBV15, with a tentative D call TRBD1 (6 bases). Germline V gives CDR1 LNHNV, CDR2 YYDKDF (reference sequence). V was pared by 0 bases and J by 7 bases, with 19 bases between. This CDR3 has 17 amino acids. The CDR3 DNA is TGTGCCACCAGCAGAGAACCCGTCGGGGGGGCAAGGCAGCCCCAGCATTTT. Translation gives CATSREPVGGARQPQHF.